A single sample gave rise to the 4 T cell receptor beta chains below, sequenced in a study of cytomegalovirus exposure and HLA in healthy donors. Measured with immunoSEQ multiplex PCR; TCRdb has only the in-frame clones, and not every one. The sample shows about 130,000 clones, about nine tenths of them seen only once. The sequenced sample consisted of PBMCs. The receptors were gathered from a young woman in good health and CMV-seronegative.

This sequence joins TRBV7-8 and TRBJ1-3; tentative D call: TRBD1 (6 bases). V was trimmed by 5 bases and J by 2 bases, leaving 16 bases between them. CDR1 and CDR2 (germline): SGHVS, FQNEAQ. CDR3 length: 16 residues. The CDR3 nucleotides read TGTGCCAGCAGCCAGTCTACAGGGCGAGCTGGAAACACCATATATTTT. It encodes CASSQSTGRAGNTIYF. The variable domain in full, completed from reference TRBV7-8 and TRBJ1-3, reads GAGVSQSPRYKVAKRGQDVALRCDPISGHVSLFWYQQALGQGPEFLTYFQNEAQLDKSGLPSDRFFAERPEGSVSTLKIQRTQQEDSAVYLCASSQSTGRAGNTIYFGEGSWLTVV.

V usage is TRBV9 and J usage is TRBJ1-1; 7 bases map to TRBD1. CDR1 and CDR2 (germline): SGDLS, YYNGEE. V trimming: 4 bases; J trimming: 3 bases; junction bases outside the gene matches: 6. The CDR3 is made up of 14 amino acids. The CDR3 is CASSPPDRDTEAFF. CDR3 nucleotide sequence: TGTGCCAGCAGCCCCCCCGACAGGGACACTGAAGCTTTCTTT.

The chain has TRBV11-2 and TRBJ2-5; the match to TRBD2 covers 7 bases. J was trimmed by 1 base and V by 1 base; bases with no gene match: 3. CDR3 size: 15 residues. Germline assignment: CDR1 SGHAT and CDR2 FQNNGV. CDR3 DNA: TGTGCCAGCAGCTTAGGCGGGGGAATCCAAGAGACCCAGTACTTC. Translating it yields CASSLGGGIQETQYF.

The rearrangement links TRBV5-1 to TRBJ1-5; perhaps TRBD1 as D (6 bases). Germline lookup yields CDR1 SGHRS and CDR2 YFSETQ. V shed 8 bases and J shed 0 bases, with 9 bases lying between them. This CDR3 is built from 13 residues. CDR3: CASGQYSNQPQHF. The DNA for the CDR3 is TGCGCCAGTGGACAGTATAGCAATCAGCCCCAGCATTTT.